One and the same sample provided the 21 T cell receptor beta chains below, sequenced in a study of early T cells in non-severe SARS-CoV-2 infection. MiXCR, applied by TCRdb to the 5' RACE reads, yields one record per CDR3 protein. The sample holds tens of thousands of distinct CDR3 sequences; about 4.6% are singletons and the top ten take less than 20%. Sequenced input: whole blood. The receptors derive from an adult who was a healthcare worker with PCR-confirmed SARS-CoV-2 infection or an uninfected control (not recorded which).

This clonotype came up many times. The chain recombines TRBV11-1 with TRBJ2-1, with D perhaps TRBD1 or TRBD2 (5 bases each). V lost 5 bases to trimming and J lost 5 bases, with 13 bases between them. Germline-derived CDR1 and CDR2 are SGHAT and FQDESV (reference sequence). This CDR3 has 14 amino acids. The CDR3 coding sequence is TGTGCCAGCAGCCGGGGCCGAGGCAACAATGAGCAGTTCTTC. The encoded protein is CASSRGRGNNEQFF.

This clonotype was found many times. The gene calls are TRBV5-4 and TRBJ2-5; perhaps D is TRBD1 or TRBD2 (5 bases each). Germline CDR1 SGHNT, CDR2 YYREEE (reference sequence). Trimming removed 4 bases at V and 5 bases at J, with 18 bases between. This CDR3 spans 15 amino acids. CDR3: CASSPRDRLGETQYF. In nucleotides, the CDR3 is TGTGCCAGCAGCCCCCGGGACCGACTTGGCGAGACCCAGTACTTC.

This chain joins TRBV6-6 and TRBJ2-1, with 8 bases lining up with TRBD2. Per the germline V gene, CDR1 is MNHNY and CDR2 is SVGAGI (reference sequence). This CDR3 comprises 15 residues. With 10 bases clipped from V and 1 base from J, the junction kept 9 bases outside the gene matches. CDR3 residues: CAITGGSGSYNEQFF. In DNA form, the CDR3 reads TGTGCCATCACGGGAGGGTCCGGGTCCTACAATGAGCAGTTCTTC.

This clonotype has a count of ten or more. The gene calls are TRBV20-1 and TRBJ2-3; no definite D call. Germline V gene sequence: CDR1 DFQATT, CDR2 SNEGSKA (reference sequence). The CDR3 extends over 13 amino acids. The ends were cut back, 0 bases at V and 3 bases at J, with 7 bases in the middle. CDR3 in DNA: TGCAGTGCTAGAGACCCTAGGACAGATACGCAGTATTTT. This gives the protein CSARDPRTDTQYF.

This clonotype was detected a few times. This chain links TRBV7-3 with TRBJ1-3; the D is unclear. The ends were cut back, 8 bases at V and 4 bases at J, with 9 bases in the middle. CDR1 SGHTA and CDR2 FQGTGA come from the germline V gene. The CDR3 contains 12 residues. In DNA form, the CDR3 reads TGTGCCAGCGGTAACTCCGGAAACACCATATATTTT. Its translation: CASGNSGNTIYF. The full variable domain, in which reference TRBV7-3 and TRBJ1-3 provide the parts outside the CDR3, is GAGVSQTPSNKVTEKGKYVELRCDPISGHTALYWYRQSLGQGPEFLIYFQGTGAADDSGLPNDRFFAVRPEGSVSTLKIQRTERGDSAVYLCASGNSGNTIYFGEGSWLTVV.

This clonotype has a count of ten or more. J is TRBJ2-3 and V is TRBV4-2; the D is unclear. The CDR3 is 16 amino acids. Trimming took 0 bases from V and 3 from J, leaving 13 bases between them. Looked up from germline, CDR1 is LGHNA and CDR2 is YNFKEQ. CDR3 sequence (DNA): TGTGCCAGCAGCCAAGAATCGGCCCCAAGGACAGATACGCAGTATTTT. It translates to CASSQESAPRTDTQYF.

Note on this clonotype: Possible read error: a much larger clone is one base away. The rearrangement links TRBV5-1 to TRBJ2-7; maybe TRBD2 (6 bases). Germline V gives CDR1 SGHRS, CDR2 YFSETQ. The CDR3 totals 15 residues. V was trimmed by 0 bases and J by 6 bases, leaving 16 bases between them. The CDR3 DNA reads TGCGCCAGCAGCTTGGGTGCGGGAACCCCAATCGAGCAGTACTTC. It encodes CASSLGAGTPIEQYF.

In its sample, this clonotype was seen many times. The chain combines TRBV6-2 or TRBV6-3 with TRBJ1-5; the D is unclear. The germline V gene has CDR1 MNHEY and CDR2 SVGEGT. The V gene lost 8 bases and the J gene lost 0 bases, with 8 bases spanning the gap. The CDR3 totals 13 residues. The CDR3 DNA reads TGTGCCAGCGGGTATATTAGCAATCAGCCCCAGCATTTT. It codes for CASGYISNQPQHF.

This clonotype was recorded at least ten times. This chain uses TRBV7-2 with TRBJ1-1; the D gene is possibly TRBD1 (5 bases). This CDR3 has 15 residues. Deletions cut 2 bases from V and 1 base from J, with 11 bases between. Germline CDR1 is SGHTA and CDR2 is FQGNSA. DNA for the CDR3: TGTGCCAGCAGCTTATTGGGGACGGGGAACACTGAAGCTTTCTTT. As protein: CASSLLGTGNTEAFF.

This clonotype was recorded at least ten times. Here the CDR3 reads CASTRMGHSTDTQYF. DNA of the CDR3: TGTGCCAGCACCCGAATGGGACACAGCACAGATACGCAGTATTTT. J is TRBJ2-3 and V is TRBV11-1; D is perhaps TRBD1 (6 bases). This CDR3 has 15 residues. In germline, CDR1 is SGHAT, CDR2 FQDESV (reference sequence). The V end was cut by 7 bases, the J end by 0 bases, with 14 bases between.

This rearrangement joins TRBV5-1 to TRBJ2-1, with 8 bases matching TRBD2. The CDR3 sequence is 17 residues long. With 0 bases clipped from V and 4 bases from J, the junction kept 9 bases outside the gene matches. Germline V gives CDR1 SGHRS, CDR2 YFSETQ. The CDR3 DNA reads TGCGCCAGCAGCTTGGTTGCTAGGGCTAGCGGGTACAATGAGCAGTTCTTC. It specifies CASSLVARASGYNEQFF.

At least ten counts were recorded for this clonotype. The gene calls are TRBV5-6 and TRBJ1-1; D gene uncertain. V was pared by 1 base and J by 1 base, with 8 bases between. This CDR3 comprises 14 residues. Germline lookup yields CDR1 SGHDT and CDR2 YYEEEE. Written as DNA, the CDR3 is TGTGCCAGCAGCTTGAATGCAGGGAACACTGAAGCTTTCTTT. This codes for CASSLNAGNTEAFF. The full variable domain, with the rest looked up from reference TRBV5-6 and TRBJ1-1, is DAGVTQSPTHLIKTRGQQVTLRCSPKSGHDTVSWYQQALGQGPQFIFQYYEEEERQRGNFPDRFSGHQFPNYSSELNVNALLLGDSALYLCASSLNAGNTEAFFGQGTRLTVV.

This clonotype was detected many times. V gene TRBV6-2 or TRBV6-3 combines with J gene TRBJ2-7; unclear D gene. V lost 3 bases and J lost 0, with 6 bases in between. The CDR3 runs to 13 residues. Germline CDR1 and CDR2: MNHEY and SVGEGT. The CDR3 sequence is CASSYTSSYEQYF. CDR3 nucleotide sequence: TGTGCCAGCAGTTATACGAGCTCCTACGAGCAGTACTTC.

CDR3 residues: CAWSRTGPNEKLFF. The CDR3 bases are TGTGCCTGGAGTAGGACAGGGCCTAATGAAAAACTGTTTTTT. V gene TRBV30 combines with J gene TRBJ1-4, with 8 bases that match TRBD1. With 2 bases clipped from V and 3 bases from J, the junction kept 2 bases outside the gene matches. CDR1 is GTSNPN and CDR2 is SVGIG in the germline V gene (reference sequence). The CDR3 length is 14 residues.

This clonotype was seen ten or more times. The chain joins TRBV29-1 to TRBJ1-1; D gene uncertain. The CDR3 loop spans 11 amino acids. V lost 3 bases, J lost 3 bases, and 5 bases lay in between. CDR1 and CDR2 (germline): SQVTM, ANQGSEA. As DNA, the CDR3 is TGCAGCGTTGATGAGGACACTGAAGCTTTCTTT. The encoded protein is CSVDEDTEAFF.

In this sample, this clonotype turned up many times. The rearrangement uses TRBV12-2 and TRBJ1-5; the listed D gene, TRBD1, was not tested against the DNA. TRBV12-2 is shown as a pseudogene. The CDR3 length is 18 residues. CDR3 sequence reads: CASRFSKTGPYSNQPQHF. The CDR3 DNA sequence: TGTGCAAGTCGCTTCTCTAAAACAGGTCCTTATAGCAATCAGCCCCAGCATTTT.

The table lists this clonotype with many counts. This chain links TRBV7-2 with TRBJ1-5; 7 nucleotides line up with TRBD1. Trimming took 0 bases from V and 3 from J; bases not matched to a gene: 2. This CDR3 comprises 15 residues. Germline V gene lookup returns CDR1 SGHTA and CDR2 FQGNSA. The CDR3 nucleotides read TGTGCCAGCAGCTTAGCAGGGACAGTCAATCAGCCCCAGCATTTT. This gives the protein CASSLAGTVNQPQHF.

This clonotype was detected ten times or more. The chain couples TRBV6-2 or TRBV6-3 to TRBJ2-3; tentatively, D is TRBD2 (6 bases). CDR3 length: 13 amino acids. The V end lost 10 bases, the J end lost 2 bases, and 13 bases lay between the germline ends. In germline, CDR1 is MNHEY, CDR2 SVGEGT. The chain's CDR3 is CATRRDSTDTQYF. DNA of the CDR3: TGTGCCACAAGAAGGGACTCCACAGATACGCAGTATTTT.

For the CDR3, the DNA is TGCGCCAGCAGCTACGCCAGGGGGGACACTGAAGCTTTCTTT. Translation gives CASSYARGDTEAFF. The chain joins TRBV5-1 to TRBJ1-1; 7 bases align to TRBD1. V gave up 3 bases and J gave up 3 bases; unmatched junction bases: 5. From germline, CDR1 is SGHRS and CDR2 YFSETQ. The CDR3 is made up of 14 amino acids.

Concerning this clonotype: A much larger clone differs by one base, so this may be a read error. The chain combines TRBV24-1 with TRBJ2-1; 7 nucleotides line up with TRBD2. Germline CDR1 is KGHDR and CDR2 is SFDVKD. The CDR3 extends over 13 amino acids. The CDR3 bases are TGTACCACAGTGGGACTACGCTACAATGAGCAGTTCTTC. As protein: CTTVGLRYNEQFF.

The J gene is TRBJ2-3, the V gene TRBV7-6; 13 bases fit TRBD2. The CDR3 spans 17 residues. The J segment lost 1 base and the V segment lost 5 bases, leaving 6 bases of the junction unmatched. Germline CDR1 is SGHVS and CDR2 is FNYEAQ. CDR3 DNA sequence: TGTGCCAGCAGCGCGGGACTAGCGGGGCTCCGCACAGATACGCAGTATTTT. It translates to CASSAGLAGLRTDTQYF.